This entry lists 22 T cell receptor beta chains sequenced from one sample in a study of CD8+ T cells in alopecia areata. Documented treatment: oral pan-JAK inhibitor, 5-10 mg twice daily. RNA extraction and reverse transcription yielded cDNA as sequencing template. The method was immunoSEQ multiplex PCR; TCRdb's version includes in-frame clones alone and lacks a portion of them. Seen here are some 200,000 clones, roughly 53% observed once, and the top ten hold roughly 12%. The starting material was CD8+ T cells sorted from blood, obtained at week 24, from a patient treated with tofacitinib. These receptors were obtained from a human donor with alopecia areata.

In this sample, this clone turned up a few times. The chain links TRBV29-1 to TRBJ2-1; no reliable D call. Deletions cut 4 bases from V and 5 bases from J, with 6 bases between. CDR3 length: 11 residues. CDR1 is SQVTM, CDR2 ANQGSEA, per germline. CDR3 in DNA: TGCAGCGTTGGTATCGACAATGAGCAGTTCTTC. Amino acid sequence: CSVGIDNEQFF.

The gene calls are TRBV25-1 and TRBJ2-1; TRBD1 or TRBD2 may be the D gene (5 bases each). Trimming stripped 10 bases from V and 9 bases from J, with 13 bases between. The CDR3 has 11 amino acids. Germline V gives CDR1 MGHDK, CDR2 SYGVNS. The CDR3 region is CATDFGGEQFF. The CDR3 nucleotides are TGTGCCACCGACTTTGGGGGTGAGCAGTTCTTC.

This chain connects TRBV4-1 to TRBJ2-3; 10 bases are a match to TRBD2. The germline CDR1 and CDR2 sequences are MGHRA and YSYEKL. V lost 2 bases and J lost 5; bases outside the gene matches: 10. This CDR3 has 17 amino acids. For the CDR3, the DNA is TGCGCCAGCAGCCAATACATCAGCGGGGGGGCCGGAGATACGCAGTATTTT. Its protein is CASSQYISGGAGDTQYF.

The rearrangement uses TRBV29-1 and TRBJ2-7; D is possibly TRBD1 (6 bases). Germline V gives CDR1 SQVTM, CDR2 ANQGSEA. Trimming took off 1 base at V and 1 base at J, with 11 bases between the two ends. This CDR3 is built from 14 residues. CDR3: CSVEGTEGSYEQYF. In DNA form, the CDR3 reads TGCAGCGTTGAAGGGACAGAAGGTTCCTACGAGCAGTACTTC.

This clone has just one count. This chain joins TRBV13 and TRBJ2-1; tentative D call: TRBD2 (5 bases). Germline CDR1 and CDR2: PRHDT and FYEKMQ (reference sequence). V lost 1 base and J lost 4, with 11 bases in between. CDR3 length equals 15 residues. The chain's CDR3 is CASSLEGAKYNEQFF. For the CDR3, the DNA is TGTGCCAGCAGCTTAGAGGGAGCCAAATACAATGAGCAGTTCTTC.

This chain links TRBV6-4 with TRBJ1-4; 7 bases are shared with TRBD1. V lost 2 bases, J lost 12 bases, and 0 bases stayed unmatched. The germline V gene encodes CDR1 MRHNA and CDR2 SNTAGT. The CDR3 is 11 residues long. CDR3 sequence: CASSDGTELFF. As DNA, the CDR3 is TGTGCCAGCAGTGACGGGACAGAACTGTTTTTT.

The V gene is TRBV14, the J gene TRBJ2-7; D is unclear. The CDR3 length is 12 residues. V was trimmed by 1 base and J by 9 bases, leaving 10 bases between them. Germline CDR1 reads SGHDN; CDR2 reads FVKESK. This chain's CDR3 is CASSQGRRLQYF. CDR3 sequence (DNA): TGTGCCAGCAGCCAAGGGCGGCGATTGCAGTACTTC.

The chain recombines TRBV13 with TRBJ1-5; D is undetermined. CDR1 and CDR2 (germline): PRHDT, FYEKMQ (reference sequence). The CDR3 spans 15 residues. V was clipped by 0 bases and J by 8 bases, with 14 bases between them. CDR3 residues: CASSLGRSPREPQHF. The CDR3 DNA is TGTGCCAGCAGCTTAGGCCGAAGCCCCCGTGAGCCCCAGCATTTT.

A few counts support this clone. V and J are TRBV29-1 and TRBJ1-2; possibly TRBD1 for D (6 bases). The CDR3 is made up of 14 amino acids. Germline loops: CDR1 SQVTM, CDR2 ANQGSEA. The V gene lost 7 bases and the J gene lost 4 bases, with 19 bases spanning the gap. CDR3 in DNA: TGCAGCGCCCTGAGGGGGGATATTAGCTATGGCTACACCTTC. This gives the protein CSALRGDISYGYTF.

The chain links TRBV27 to TRBJ1-2; maybe TRBD1 (5 bases). Deletions cut 0 bases from V and 7 bases from J, with 12 bases between. The CDR3 contains 14 residues. Per germline, CDR1 MNHEY and CDR2 SMNVEV (reference sequence). CDR3 coding DNA: TGTGCCAGCAGTTTATCGATAGGGGCCCTTGGCTACACCTTC. Protein sequence: CASSLSIGALGYTF.

The chain is built from TRBV29-1 and TRBJ1-2; 12 bases map to TRBD1. Germline V gene data show CDR1 as SQVTM and CDR2 as ANQGSEA. Trimming cost V 4 bases and J 8 bases; bases outside gene matches: 8. This CDR3 has 14 residues. As DNA, the CDR3 is TGCAGCGTTGGAGGGGGACAGGGGGCTCACGGCTACACCTTC. Encoded protein: CSVGGGQGAHGYTF.

The chain employs TRBV30 and TRBJ2-2; D possibly corresponds to TRBD2 (5 bases). CDR1 and CDR2 from the germline V gene are GTSNPN and SVGIG (reference sequence). CDR3 length: 12 amino acids. Trimming removed 2 bases from V and 13 bases from J, with 14 bases in between. The CDR3 region is CAWSQSTEALFF. The CDR3 DNA reads as TGTGCCTGGAGTCAATCGACGGAGGCGCTGTTTTTT.

This chain uses TRBV23-1 with TRBJ2-5; 7 bases fit TRBD2. TRBV23-1 is reported as an ORF; its role is uncertain. The CDR3 extends over 16 amino acids. The V segment lost 1 base and the J segment 5 bases; nucleotides outside the gene matches: 10. The DNA for the CDR3 is TGCGCCAGCAGTCAATGGGGCGGGGAGGGGATTGAGACCCAGTACTTC. The encoded protein is CASSQWGGEGIETQYF.

This clone was recorded a few times. The V and J genes are TRBV29-1 and TRBJ1-1; a weak D match, TRBD1 (5 bases). Per the germline V gene, CDR1 is SQVTM and CDR2 is ANQGSEA. V gave up 5 bases and J gave up 8 bases, with 21 bases separating them. The CDR3 extends over 14 amino acids. CDR3 protein: CSVYKGSYLPEAFF. CDR3 DNA sequence: TGCAGCGTTTATAAGGGGTCTTACCTGCCCGAAGCTTTCTTT.

The chain combines TRBV9 with TRBJ2-7; D is undetermined. The V end lost 3 bases, the J end lost 5 bases, and 9 bases lay between the germline ends. This CDR3 has 12 amino acids. CDR1 SGDLS and CDR2 YYNGEE come from the germline V gene. The CDR3 sequence is CASSAPEDEQYF. The CDR3 coding sequence is TGTGCCAGCAGCGCCCCCGAGGACGAGCAGTACTTC.

This chain uses TRBV27 with TRBJ2-7; TRBD1 agrees at 7 bases. J gave up 1 base and V 0 bases, and 6 bases lay outside the gene matches. Germline loops: CDR1 MNHEY, CDR2 SMNVEV (reference sequence). The CDR3 consists of 16 residues. This CDR3 reads CASSLSSGTVSYEQYF. CDR3 DNA: TGTGCCAGCAGTTTATCGTCCGGGACAGTATCCTACGAGCAGTACTTC.

The rearrangement joins TRBV2 to TRBJ2-2; 7 nucleotides line up with TRBD1. The CDR3 is 14 amino acids. Germline values: CDR1 SNHLY, CDR2 FYNNEI. V was clipped by 10 bases and J by 6 bases; unmatched bases: 11. The CDR3 here is CAITRGQGPGELFF. DNA of the CDR3: TGTGCCATCACGAGGGGGCAAGGCCCCGGGGAGCTGTTTTTT.

The chain carries TRBV10-3 and TRBJ1-2; D not resolved. This CDR3 is built from 12 residues. V lost 4 bases to trimming and J lost 0 bases, with 3 bases between them. Germline V gene sequence: CDR1 ENHRY, CDR2 SYGVKD. The CDR3 DNA follows: TGTGCCATCAGTGGACCTAACTATGGCTACACCTTC. This gives the protein CAISGPNYGYTF.

The rearrangement links TRBV7-9 to TRBJ1-1; D is undetermined. The CDR3 is made up of 8 amino acids. V was pared by 8 bases and J by 12 bases, with 7 bases between. The germline gives CDR1 SEHNR, CDR2 FQNEAQ (reference sequence). CDR3 nucleotide sequence: TGTGCCAGCGGCCAACCTTTCTTT. Amino acids: CASGQPFF.

This clone was seen a few times. The V call is TRBV2, the J call TRBJ2-4; 8 bases match TRBD1. Germline V gene data show CDR1 as SNHLY and CDR2 as FYNNEI. The V segment lost 6 bases and the J segment 7 bases; nucleotides outside the gene matches: 2. The CDR3 runs 12 residues. CDR3 protein: CASRRTGNIQYF. The CDR3 coding sequence is TGTGCCAGCAGGCGGACAGGGAACATTCAGTACTTC.

This rearrangement joins TRBV2 to TRBJ1-1, with TRBD1 identical over 9 bases. Germline-derived CDR1 and CDR2 are SNHLY and FYNNEI. J lost 3 bases, V lost 6 bases, and 8 bases had no gene match. The CDR3 extends over 15 amino acids. CDR3 bases: TGTGCCAGCAGGGAGGACAGGGGCGGTCACACTGAAGCTTTCTTT. Amino acid sequence: CASREDRGGHTEAFF.

The rearrangement links TRBV27 to TRBJ2-2; D not resolved. Trimming removed 7 bases from V and 6 bases from J, with 12 bases in between. This CDR3 is 13 amino acids long. CDR1 is MNHEY and CDR2 is SMNVEV in the germline V gene (reference sequence). CDR3 region: CASNSGVPGELFF. CDR3 DNA sequence: TGTGCCAGCAATTCTGGGGTCCCCGGGGAGCTGTTTTTT.